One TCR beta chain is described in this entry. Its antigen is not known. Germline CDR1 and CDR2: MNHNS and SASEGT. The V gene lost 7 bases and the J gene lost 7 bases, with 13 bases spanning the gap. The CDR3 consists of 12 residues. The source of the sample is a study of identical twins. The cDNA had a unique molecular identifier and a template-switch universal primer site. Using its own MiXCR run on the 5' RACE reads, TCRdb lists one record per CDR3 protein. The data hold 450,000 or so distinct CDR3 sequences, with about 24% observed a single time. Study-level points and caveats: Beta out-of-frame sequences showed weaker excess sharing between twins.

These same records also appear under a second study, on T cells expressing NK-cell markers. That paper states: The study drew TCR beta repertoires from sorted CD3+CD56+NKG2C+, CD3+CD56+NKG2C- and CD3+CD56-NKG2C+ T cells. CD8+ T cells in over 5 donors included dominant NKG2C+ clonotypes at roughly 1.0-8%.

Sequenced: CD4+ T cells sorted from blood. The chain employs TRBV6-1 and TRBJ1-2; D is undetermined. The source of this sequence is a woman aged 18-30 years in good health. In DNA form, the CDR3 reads TGTGCCAGCATTTCGGGTTTTGGTGGCTACACCTTC. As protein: CASISGFGGYTF.